The 4 T cell receptor beta chains presented below share a single source sample, sequenced in a study of cytomegalovirus exposure and HLA in healthy donors. Use of 60 Vbeta and 13 Jbeta primers characterized the PCR. The method was immunoSEQ multiplex PCR; TCRdb's version includes in-frame clones alone and lacks a portion of them. The sample holds 160,000 or so clones, approximately 80% seen once. Sequenced material: PBMCs. Source of these receptors: a woman between 25 and 40 years old in good health and CMV-seropositive.

As DNA, the CDR3 is TGTGCCAGCACTTCCCGGGACAGGGTCAATGGCTACACCTTC. Encoded protein: CASTSRDRVNGYTF. The genes are TRBV6-6 and TRBJ1-2, with 9 bases fitting TRBD1. This CDR3 region has 14 residues. Looked up from germline, CDR1 is MNHNY and CDR2 is SVGAGI (reference sequence). The V gene end was trimmed by 7 bases and the J gene end by 6 bases; junction bases not matched to a gene: 9.

The chain recombines TRBV11-3 with TRBJ2-2; D unclear. The CDR3 runs to 13 residues. Per germline, CDR1 SGHNT and CDR2 YENEEA. V lost 3 bases and J 1 base, leaving 3 bases between the germline ends. The CDR3 protein is CASSFQNTGELFF. The CDR3 nucleotides are TGTGCCAGCAGCTTCCAGAACACCGGGGAGCTGTTTTTT.

V is TRBV14 and J is TRBJ1-6; no clear D gene. With 5 bases removed from V and 7 bases from J, the gap between germline ends came to 9 bases. Germline CDR1 reads SGHDN; CDR2 reads FVKESK. This CDR3 region has 13 residues. As DNA, the CDR3 is TGTGCCAGCAGCAACCCGGGGAATTCACCCCTCCACTTT. Its protein is CASSNPGNSPLHF. Full variable domain (remainder filled in from reference TRBV14 and TRBJ1-6): EAGVTQFPSHSVIEKGQTVTLRCDPISGHDNLYWYRRVMGKEIKFLLHFVKESKQDESGMPNNRFLAERTGGTYSTLKVQPAELEDSGVYFCASSNPGNSPLHFGNGTRLTVT.

This clone was seen only a few times. V is TRBV7-8 and J is TRBJ2-3; the D is unclear. V lost 3 bases to trimming and J lost 2 bases, with 3 bases between them. This CDR3 has 12 residues. Per the germline V gene, CDR1 is SGHVS and CDR2 is FQNEAQ. The CDR3 sequence: CASSLYTDTQYF. Written as DNA, the CDR3 is TGTGCCAGCAGCTTGTACACAGATACGCAGTATTTT.